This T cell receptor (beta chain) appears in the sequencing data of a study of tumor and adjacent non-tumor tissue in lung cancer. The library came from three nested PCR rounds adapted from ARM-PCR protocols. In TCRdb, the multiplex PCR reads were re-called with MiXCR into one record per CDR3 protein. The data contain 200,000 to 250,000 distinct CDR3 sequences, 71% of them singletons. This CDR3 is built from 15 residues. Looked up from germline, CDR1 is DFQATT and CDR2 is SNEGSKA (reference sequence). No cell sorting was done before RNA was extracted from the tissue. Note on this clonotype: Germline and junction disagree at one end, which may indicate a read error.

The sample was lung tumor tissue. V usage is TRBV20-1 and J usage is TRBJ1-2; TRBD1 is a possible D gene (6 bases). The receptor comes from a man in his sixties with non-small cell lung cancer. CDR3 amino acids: CRATPPGQTKAGDTF. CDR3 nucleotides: TGCAGAGCTACGCCTCCCGGACAGACCAAGGCCGGGGACACCTTC.